The text below deals with one T cell receptor beta chain. Its cognate antigen is unknown. These data originate in a study of T-cell memory formation after mild COVID-19. The overall study: TCR clusters were mostly confined to one donor each.

Trimming cost V 6 bases and J 0 bases, with 12 bases left between them. The CDR3 has 14 residues. Germline V gene sequence: CDR1 MNHEY, CDR2 SVGEGT. The study's findings and limits: Clones that contracted clustered mainly in CM and EM if CD4+ and in EMRA if CD8+.

MiXCR was run by TCRdb on the 5' RACE reads, yielding one entry per CDR3 protein. The profile shows about 340,000 distinct CDR3 sequences, 13% of them singletons. This receptor was taken from a young man who had mild COVID-19 (a few samples of this study predate the infection). Cell type and time point are not known. The gene calls are TRBV6-2 or TRBV6-3 and TRBJ2-7; D might be TRBD1 or TRBD2, each matching 5 bases. Sequenced input: PBMCs or a T cell subset sorted from them (not recorded which). The CDR3 nucleotides are TGTGCCAGCAGGCCCCCAGGGAGCTCCTACGAGCAGTACTTC. Amino acid sequence: CASRPPGSSYEQYF.